These T cell receptor beta chains were read from a single sample in a study of regulatory T cells in long-lasting Graves disease. TCRdb ran MiXCR on the multiplex PCR reads and lists one entry per CDR3 protein. Here the sample spans around 420,000 distinct CDR3 sequences, 15% being singletons. These data are also associated with another study on T cells in Graves' hyperthyroidism and ophthalmopathy.

The sample in question was peripheral blood mononuclear cells (PBMCs), obtained at new diagnosis, from a patient treated with antithyroid drugs. These TCRs come from a woman aged 40 to 55 with Graves disease. The CDR3 runs from the conserved cysteine through the conserved F or W. The D gene is left open where the match is weak. The listing skips clone size in some rows; elsewhere it reads once, few, many or a size class.

cdr3_nt	cdr3_aa	d_call	j_call	v_call	clone_size
TGTGCCACCCACGCGACAGAGTCAAAAGAGACCCAGTACTTC	CATHATESKETQYF	.	TRBJ2-5	TRBV10-3	many
TGCGCCACCCGACTAGCGGGGCCCCACAATGAGCAGTTCTTC	CATRLAGPHNEQFF	TRBD2	TRBJ2-1	TRBV5-1	few
TGCAGCGTTGCCCTGACGGACTGGAACACTGAAGCTTTCTTT	CSVALTDWNTEAFF	.	TRBJ1-1	TRBV29-1	many
TGTGCCAGCTCACCCCTAGTCTGGAGCACTGAAGCTTTCTTT	CASSPLVWSTEAFF	.	TRBJ1-1	TRBV18	many
TGTGCCAGCAGTTTTAGTCCGGGGGGACAAGAGACCCAGTACTTC	CASSFSPGGQETQYF	TRBD2	TRBJ2-5	TRBV28	many
TGTGCCAGCAGCTTAGCCCCCGGGGCCGACTACGAGCAGTACTTC	CASSLAPGADYEQYF	.	TRBJ2-7	TRBV13	many
TGCGCCAGCAGCCAAGCTTTGACAGGGGACAATCAGCCCCAGCATTTT	CASSQALTGDNQPQHF	TRBD1	TRBJ1-5	TRBV4-3	.
TGTGCCAGCAGGTGGGATCAGCCCCAGCATTTT	CASRWDQPQHF	.	TRBJ1-5	TRBV2	many
TGTGCCAGCAGTTTTCCCGGGGTATTCGGAAACACCATATATTTT	CASSFPGVFGNTIYF	.	TRBJ1-3	TRBV28	many
TGTGCCAGCCACCCCTTTAGCGGGAATACCGGGGAGCTGTTTTTT	CASHPFSGNTGELFF	TRBD2	TRBJ2-2	TRBV28	.
TGTGCCACCAGCCTCAAGCGACTAGCGGGTCCTGAAGAGACCCAGTACTTC	CATSLKRLAGPEETQYF	TRBD2	TRBJ2-5	TRBV15	many
TGTGCCAGCAGCGCCGACAGGGTGGCGACCCAGTACTTC	CASSADRVATQYF	TRBD1	TRBJ2-5	TRBV3-1	many
TGTGCCAGCAGCGCCGGGACTAGCGGGAGTGGAGATACGCAGTATTTT	CASSAGTSGSGDTQYF	TRBD2	TRBJ2-3	TRBV9	many
TGTGCCAGCAATCCTGGGGAGGGCAGCTCCTCCTACGAGCAGTACTTC	CASNPGEGSSSYEQYF	TRBD2	TRBJ2-7	TRBV6-2/TRBV6-3	once
TGCAGTGCTAACCCCTTGGCCGGGAGGATCGGGCATGAGCAGTTCTTC	CSANPLAGRIGHEQFF	TRBD2	TRBJ2-1	TRBV20-1	many
TGTGCCAGCAAGGACAGGGAGGAGGGCAATCAGCCCCAGCATTTT	CASKDREEGNQPQHF	TRBD1	TRBJ1-5	TRBV6-1	.
TGCAGCGTTCGGGGACAGACCTCTCTGTACGAGCAGTACTTC	CSVRGQTSLYEQYF	TRBD1	TRBJ2-7	TRBV29-1	many
TGTGCCAGCAGGTCAGGGGGCGGTGGGGCCAACGTCCTGACTTTC	CASRSGGGGANVLTF	TRBD1	TRBJ2-6	TRBV6-1	many
TGTGCCAGCAGCTTAAGGGTAGGGAGGTACGAGCAGTACTTC	CASSLRVGRYEQYF	.	TRBJ2-7	TRBV7-8	many
TGTGCCAGCAGTCCGGACGGCCACAATGAGCAGTTCTTC	CASSPDGHNEQFF	.	TRBJ2-1	TRBV6-2/TRBV6-3	once
TGTGCCACCAGTGACCCTCCCATGACTAGAAACACCGGGGAGCTGTTTTTT	CATSDPPMTRNTGELFF	.	TRBJ2-2	TRBV24-1	many
TGTGCCAGCAGTCCCCGACGGGGGCAAGGGGGGCAGTTCTTC	CASSPRRGQGGQFF	.	TRBJ2-1	TRBV6-2/TRBV6-3	many
TGTGCCAGCAGTTCCCCCTGGAATGAGCAGTTCTTC	CASSSPWNEQFF	.	TRBJ2-1	TRBV12-3/TRBV12-4	few
TGTGCTAGTGGTTTCCACAGGGGGGAGGCTTCCTACAATGAGCAGTTCTTC	CASGFHRGEASYNEQFF	TRBD1	TRBJ2-1	TRBV12-5	many
TGTGCCAGCTCACCAATGGGGGCGAACACCGGGGAGCTGTTTTTT	CASSPMGANTGELFF	.	TRBJ2-2	TRBV11-3	many
TGTGCCAGCAGCCCGCGGTTCCACGAGCAGTACTTC	CASSPRFHEQYF	.	TRBJ2-7	TRBV7-9	many